This passage covers 8 T cell receptor beta chains from one sample sequenced in a study of PD-1 blockade in mismatch repair-deficient tumors (TCRdb year 2017). The method behind the library was the immunoSEQ multiplex PCR assay. The clones in this table, taken by TCRdb from immuneACCESS, are in-frame only. Not every clone is retained; where verified, under half of the shortfall comes from an unresolved V gene, and the cause of the rest is unknown. The sample profile shows some 100,000 clones; under 90% of them were found once. The top ten clones comprise 6.3% of the sample. The specimen comprised peripheral blood, sampled roughly eight months after starting pembrolizumab. The receptors shown here come from an adult with mismatch repair-deficient cancer.

J is TRBJ1-4 and V is TRBV6-1; tentative D call: TRBD1 (5 bases). V gave up 7 bases and J gave up 2 bases, with 14 bases separating them. There are 15 residues in the CDR3. Germline lookup yields CDR1 MNHNS and CDR2 SASEGT. The CDR3 is CASIIPGGTNEKLFF. DNA of the CDR3: TGTGCCAGCATCATTCCCGGGGGGACTAATGAAAAACTGTTTTTT.

The chain couples TRBV4-1 to TRBJ1-1, with 7 bases that match TRBD1. This CDR3 contains 15 residues. Germline loops: CDR1 MGHRA, CDR2 YSYEKL. The trim removed 1 base at V and 7 bases at J, leaving 9 bases unmatched. In DNA form, the CDR3 reads TGCGCCAGCAGCCAAGGGGAGGGGGCCGTCATTGAAGCTTTCTTT. This codes for CASSQGEGAVIEAFF.

The chain joins TRBV11-3 to TRBJ2-5; TRBD1 matches at 8 bases. Germline V lookup: CDR1 SGHNT, CDR2 YENEEA. The CDR3 spans 17 residues. V lost 4 bases and J lost 5; bases outside the gene matches: 15. The CDR3 loop reads CASSSRSGTGDFETQYF. In DNA form, the CDR3 reads TGTGCCAGCAGCTCCCGTTCCGGGACAGGCGATTTCGAGACCCAGTACTTC.

The chain has TRBV18 and TRBJ1-5; D not certain. Trimming cost V 5 bases and J 4 bases, with 15 bases left between them. CDR1 and CDR2 (germline): KGHSH, LQKENI. The CDR3 contains 15 residues. CDR3: CASSLWVGKNQPQHF. The DNA for the CDR3 is TGTGCCAGCTCATTATGGGTAGGGAAGAATCAGCCCCAGCATTTT. The complete variable domain, with remaining parts taken from reference TRBV18 and TRBJ1-5, reads NAGVMQNPRHLVRRRGQEARLRCSPMKGHSHVYWYRQLPEEGLKFMVYLQKENIIDESGMPKERFSAEFPKEGPSILRIQQVVRGDSAAYFCASSLWVGKNQPQHFGDGTRLSIL.

For this clone: The germline gene is not matched at one end of the junction; a read error may be the cause. V is TRBV7-7 and J is TRBJ2-1; D unresolved. CDR3 length: 13 amino acids. In germline, CDR1 is SSHAT, CDR2 FNYEAQ (reference sequence). The chain's CDR3 is CASSLELMREQFF. The CDR3, as DNA: TGTGCTAGCAGCTTAGAGTTGATGAGGGAGCAGTTCTTC.

This clone was counted only a few times. The chain combines TRBV27 with TRBJ1-2; 8 bases align to TRBD1. The junction had 7 bases not matched to a gene; V was cut back by 11 bases and J by 5 bases. The CDR3 has 12 amino acids. Per germline, CDR1 MNHEY and CDR2 SMNVEV (reference sequence). Written as DNA, the CDR3 is TGTGCCGCGGGGACAGGCCATTATGGCTACACCTTC. Its translation is CAAGTGHYGYTF.

This clone was recorded once. The J gene is TRBJ2-5, the V gene TRBV20-1, with a tentative D call TRBD2 (6 bases). V dropped 2 bases and J dropped 14 bases, with 15 bases sitting between them. This CDR3 region has 11 residues. Germline V gives CDR1 DFQATT, CDR2 SNEGSKA (reference sequence). The CDR3 sequence is CSARSYRDFYF. CDR3 coding DNA: TGCAGTGCTAGATCATACCGGGACTTTTACTTC.

The chain recombines TRBV9 with TRBJ1-1; D might be TRBD1 (5 bases). This CDR3 has 13 amino acids. Deletions cut 4 bases from V and 4 bases from J, with 11 bases between. CDR1 is SGDLS, CDR2 YYNGEE, per germline. The CDR3 is CASSNGQGTEAFF. DNA of the CDR3: TGTGCCAGCAGCAACGGGCAGGGCACTGAAGCTTTCTTT.